This TCR beta chain appears in the sequencing data of a study of blood T cell repertoires in COVID-19. Background on the study: Samples taken during acute and convalescent COVID-19 were collected in the United States, Italy and Spain. Sample material is recorded as cDNA or gDNA derived from T cells, B-cell-depleted T cells, or PBMCs.

CDR3 length: 17 amino acids. Trimming took 3 bases from V and 1 from J, leaving 17 bases between them. Germline V CDR1 and CDR2: KGHSH, LQKENI. Authors' data handling: The authors estimated nucleated cell counts from reference gene primer amplification. The protocol was immunoSEQ multiplex PCR, while the TCRdb copy is restricted to in-frame clones and leaves out a portion. That table furnishes V, J and clone size, whereas the DNA furnished D and trimming. The sample contains about 85,000 clones, around 90% of which appear only once. The source of this sequence is a woman aged 80 or over with active or convalescent COVID-19. The specimen was peripheral blood. This chain uses TRBV18 with TRBJ2-3, with a tentative D call TRBD1 (6 bases). CDR3 loop: CASSPLGAGTRTDTQYF. CDR3 DNA sequence: TGTGCCAGCTCACCTCTCGGGGCAGGGACACGCACAGATACGCAGTATTTT.